This T cell receptor (beta chain) was observed in a study of blood T cell repertoires in COVID-19. Study as a whole: Spain, Italy and the United States supplied samples that represented acute and convalescent COVID-19. The analysed material was cDNA or gDNA that came from T cells, B-cell-depleted T cells, or PBMCs.

In the study's own analysis: Reference gene primer amplification yielded estimated nucleated cell counts. Assay used: immunoSEQ multiplex PCR; TCRdb lists only in-frame clones, some missing. V, J and clone size reflect that table, while D and trimming were determined from the DNA. The table shows some 96,000 clones, with around 88% occurring only once. V was pared by 2 bases and J by 13 bases, with 15 bases between. Germline assignment: CDR1 SGHAT and CDR2 FQNNGV. This CDR3 contains 12 residues. Sequencing used peripheral blood. The sequence derives from a human donor in a cohort sampled during active COVID-19. J is TRBJ2-7 and V is TRBV11-2; tentative D call: TRBD2 (6 bases). CDR3 nucleotide sequence: TGTGCCAGCAGCTTAATCATACGGGAGCTCTACTTC. This gives the protein CASSLIIRELYF.